These 2 T cell receptor beta chains were all obtained from the same sample, sequenced in a study of beta chain features in type 1 diabetes. Reverse transcribing all isolated RNA meant expressed TCRB transcripts were sequenced. Measured with immunoSEQ multiplex PCR; TCRdb has only the in-frame clones, and not every one. This sample has tens of thousands of clones, with roughly three quarters found just once. The sequenced sample was Tregs from blood. All receptors come from a middle-aged woman in good health.

This chain links TRBV7-8 with TRBJ2-7; D is perhaps TRBD1 (6 bases). Germline CDR1 and CDR2: SGHVS and FQNEAQ. The germline V and J ends were trimmed by 1 base and 7 bases, with 11 bases remaining between them. CDR3 size: 13 residues. CDR3 amino acids: CASSLGTVSEQYF. The CDR3, as DNA: TGTGCCAGCAGCTTAGGGACAGTCAGTGAGCAGTACTTC.

This clone was seen once. The genes are TRBV7-6 and TRBJ2-7; 9 positions match TRBD2. Germline V gene lookup returns CDR1 SGHVS and CDR2 FNYEAQ. The CDR3 length is 17 residues. The J segment lost 5 bases and the V segment lost 2 bases, leaving 13 bases of the junction unmatched. CDR3 region: CASSLRGAASGVDEQYF. The DNA of the CDR3 is TGTGCCAGCAGCTTACGGGGGGCCGCTAGCGGGGTTGACGAGCAGTACTTC.